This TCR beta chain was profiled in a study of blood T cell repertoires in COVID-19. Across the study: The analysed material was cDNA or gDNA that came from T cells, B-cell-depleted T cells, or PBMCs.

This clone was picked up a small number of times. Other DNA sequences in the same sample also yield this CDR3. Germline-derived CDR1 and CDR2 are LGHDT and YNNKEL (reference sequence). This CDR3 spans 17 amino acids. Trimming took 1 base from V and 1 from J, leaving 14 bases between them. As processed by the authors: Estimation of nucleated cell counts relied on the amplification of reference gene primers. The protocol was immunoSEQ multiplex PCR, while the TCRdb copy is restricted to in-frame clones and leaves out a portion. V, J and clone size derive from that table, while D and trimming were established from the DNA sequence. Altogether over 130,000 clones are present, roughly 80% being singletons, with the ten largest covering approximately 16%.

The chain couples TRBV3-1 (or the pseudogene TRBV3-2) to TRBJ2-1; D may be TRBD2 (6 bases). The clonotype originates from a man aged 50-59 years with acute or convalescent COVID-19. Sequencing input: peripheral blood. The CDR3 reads CASSQVSGVGSYNEQFF. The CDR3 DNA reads TGTGCCAGCAGCCAAGTTTCGGGGGTAGGGTCCTACAATGAGCAGTTCTTC.